The 29 T cell receptor beta chains presented below share a single source sample, sequenced in a study of T cells in Graves' hyperthyroidism and ophthalmopathy. RNA transcripts gave rise to amplified TCR beta CDR3 regions. HTBI primers were employed in a first-round RT-PCR of the TCR CDR3. TCRdb processed the multiplex PCR reads anew with MiXCR; each CDR3 protein has one entry. Of 550,000 to 800,000 distinct CDR3 sequences listed, about a sixth were seen once; the top ten hold over 7.5%. Sequenced material: blood. The origin of the receptors is a man aged 18 to 29 with Graves' hyperthyroidism.

This clonotype was found many times. The chain is built from TRBV27 and TRBJ2-1; TRBD2 matches 10 bases. CDR3 size: 16 residues. V trimming: 2 bases; J trimming: 8 bases; junction bases outside the gene matches: 9. The germline CDR1 and CDR2 sequences are MNHEY and SMNVEV (reference sequence). DNA of the CDR3: TGTGCCAGCAGTTTAAGTCTAGCGGGGGTTCGGGATGAGCAGTTCTTC. It encodes CASSLSLAGVRDEQFF.

This clonotype has a count of ten or more. The rearrangement uses TRBV2 and TRBJ2-3; 12 bases line up with TRBD2. The V segment lost 4 bases and the J segment 0 bases; nucleotides outside the gene matches: 8. The CDR3 consists of 18 residues. The germline V gene has CDR1 SNHLY and CDR2 FYNNEI. For the CDR3, the DNA is TGTGCCAGCAGTGTTCCCTCGACTAGCGGGAGTAGCACAGATACGCAGTATTTT. Its translation is CASSVPSTSGSSTDTQYF.

The chain has TRBV24-1 and TRBJ2-6; 10 bases line up with TRBD1. Germline V lookup: CDR1 KGHDR, CDR2 SFDVKD. Trimming took 2 bases from V and 0 from J; bases not matched to a gene: 3. The CDR3 is 18 amino acids. The CDR3: CATSDSRTGGSGANVLTF. The CDR3 nucleotides read TGTGCCACCAGTGATTCCCGGACAGGGGGCTCTGGGGCCAACGTCCTGACTTTC.

This clonotype was detected only a few times. This chain links TRBV7-3 with TRBJ2-5; D is possibly TRBD1 (6 bases). From germline, CDR1 is SGHTA and CDR2 FQGTGA. Trimming stripped 5 bases from V and 3 bases from J, with 10 bases between. This CDR3 spans 13 amino acids. CDR3 loop: CASSPGHKETQYF. CDR3 coding DNA: TGTGCCAGCAGCCCGGGACATAAAGAGACCCAGTACTTC.

In nucleotides, the CDR3 is TGTGCCAGCAGCCTCGCCGGGACCCGACTTGAGACCCAGTACTTC. It translates to CASSLAGTRLETQYF. The gene calls are TRBV12-3 or TRBV12-4 and TRBJ2-5, with D perhaps given as TRBD1 or TRBD2 (5 bases each). Trimming pared 6 bases from V and 5 bases from J, leaving 19 bases between. The CDR3 is 15 amino acids.

Only a few counts were recorded for this clonotype. The chain uses TRBV20-1 and TRBJ2-7; D gene ambiguous. Trimming removed 6 bases at V and 6 bases at J, with 21 bases between. The germline CDR1 and CDR2 sequences are DFQATT and SNEGSKA (reference sequence). The CDR3 has 14 amino acids. The CDR3 coding sequence is TGCAGTGCAAAAGGACCCACAAGCCTTACCGAGCAGTACTTC. Translated, it gives CSAKGPTSLTEQYF.

This clonotype has a handful of counts. This sequence joins TRBV6-6 and TRBJ2-3; no firm D call. The CDR3 length is 13 residues. Germline CDR1 and CDR2: MNHNY and SVGAGI (reference sequence). The V end lost 0 bases, the J end lost 7 bases, and 8 bases lay between the germline ends. CDR3 amino acids: CASSYSWQYTQYF. DNA for the CDR3: TGTGCCAGCAGTTACTCATGGCAATATACGCAGTATTTT.

This clonotype has only a few counts. V and J are TRBV5-4 and TRBJ2-2; a possible D gene is TRBD1 (5 bases). With 0 bases removed from V and 1 base from J, the gap between germline ends came to 10 bases. CDR1 is SGHNT and CDR2 is YYREEE in the germline V gene (reference sequence). The CDR3 is made up of 16 amino acids. DNA for the CDR3: TGTGCCAGCAGCTTGGAGTGGGGCGGGAACACCGGGGAGCTGTTTTTT. It yields the protein CASSLEWGGNTGELFF.

This clonotype was observed many times. The V gene is TRBV3-1, the J gene TRBJ2-7; D may correspond to TRBD1 or TRBD2 (5 bases each). The germline V gene has CDR1 LGHDT and CDR2 YNNKEL (reference sequence). This CDR3 has 12 amino acids. Trimming shortened V by 4 bases and J by 5 bases, and 9 bases separated the two germline ends. This chain's CDR3 is CASSRVGDEQYF. CDR3 in DNA: TGTGCCAGCAGCCGCGTGGGGGACGAGCAGTACTTC.

This clonotype was observed at least ten times. The J gene is TRBJ2-3, the V gene TRBV6-1, with D uncertain. Trimming pared 1 base from V and 0 bases from J, leaving 5 bases between. Germline lookup yields CDR1 MNHNS and CDR2 SASEGT. The CDR3 sequence is 14 residues long. CDR3 loop: CASSEGGSTDTQYF. The DNA of the CDR3 is TGTGCCAGCAGTGAAGGAGGAAGCACAGATACGCAGTATTTT.

This clonotype was observed a handful of times. This chain connects TRBV7-9 to TRBJ2-2, with 9 bases fitting TRBD2. Germline assignment: CDR1 SEHNR and CDR2 FQNEAQ (reference sequence). The V gene end was trimmed by 1 base and the J gene end by 5 bases; junction bases not matched to a gene: 11. The CDR3 extends over 18 amino acids. The CDR3 DNA is TGTGCCAGCAGCTTAGGACTAGCGGCCCTAAGGGGTACCGGGGAGCTGTTTTTT. It translates to CASSLGLAALRGTGELFF.

Many counts were recorded for this clonotype. The chain carries TRBV7-9 and TRBJ1-2, with TRBD1 matching 7 bases. Germline CDR1 and CDR2: SEHNR and FQNEAQ (reference sequence). V lost 7 bases to trimming and J lost 7 bases; unmatched junction nucleotides: 9. The CDR3 runs to 13 residues. CDR3 sequence (DNA): TGTGCCAGCAACTTGGACAGGATAGGTGGCTACACCTTC. This codes for CASNLDRIGGYTF.

The table lists this clonotype with a count of one. The rearrangement joins TRBV11-1 to TRBJ1-1; TRBD1 matches 9 bases. Unmatched junction bases numbered 16, after V lost 1 base and J lost 10 bases. Per germline, CDR1 SGHAT and CDR2 FQDESV (reference sequence). The CDR3 extends over 17 amino acids. CDR3 DNA: TGTGCCAGCAGCTTAGGAATGGTGGGGACAGGGCCCTCTGGAGCTTTCTTT. This sequence encodes CASSLGMVGTGPSGAFF.

The gene calls are TRBV29-1 and TRBJ1-1; D possibly corresponds to TRBD1 (5 bases). The CDR3 length is 14 residues. Trimming pared 5 bases from V and 4 bases from J, leaving 17 bases between. Looked up from germline, CDR1 is SQVTM and CDR2 is ANQGSEA. CDR3 protein: CSVPPLYGATEAFF. CDR3 sequence (DNA): TGCAGCGTTCCCCCGCTCTACGGGGCCACTGAAGCTTTCTTT.

The V and J genes are TRBV10-3 and TRBJ2-1; 12 bases agree with TRBD2. V shed 2 bases and J 4 bases; nucleotides not matched to a gene: 3. The CDR3 length is 16 residues. The germline gives CDR1 ENHRY, CDR2 SYGVKD. CDR3 amino acids: CAISEATSGGYNEQFF. The DNA of the CDR3 is TGTGCCATCAGTGAGGCGACTAGCGGGGGATACAATGAGCAGTTCTTC.

In this sample, this clonotype turned up once. The chain has TRBV7-9 and TRBJ2-3; D gene ambiguous. V lost 3 bases and J lost 2, with 12 bases in between. Germline CDR1 reads SEHNR; CDR2 reads FQNEAQ (reference sequence). CDR3 size: 15 residues. DNA of the CDR3: TGTGCCAGCAGCTTGGGGTGGAGAAACACAGATACGCAGTATTTT. Translated, it gives CASSLGWRNTDTQYF.

The genes are TRBV9 and TRBJ2-7; 9 bases line up with TRBD1. The CDR3 loop spans 14 amino acids. V lost 3 bases to trimming and J lost 4 bases; unmatched junction nucleotides: 5. Germline V gene sequence: CDR1 SGDLS, CDR2 YYNGEE. DNA of the CDR3: TGTGCCAGCAGCGGCGGGGACAGGGAGTACGAGCAGTACTTC. Translated, it gives CASSGGDREYEQYF.

This clonotype was seen at least ten times. This sequence joins TRBV18 and TRBJ2-7; a weak D match, TRBD2 (5 bases). The germline V and J ends were trimmed by 6 bases and 4 bases, with 19 bases remaining between them. There are 15 residues in the CDR3. Germline assignment: CDR1 KGHSH and CDR2 LQKENI. Written as DNA, the CDR3 is TGTGCCAGCTCTCCCCGGGTGGGAGCGCTATACGAGCAGTACTTC. Its protein product is CASSPRVGALYEQYF.

This clonotype was observed many times. V is TRBV10-3 and J is TRBJ2-3; 14 bases agree with TRBD2. There are 19 residues in the CDR3. V shed 3 bases and J 3 bases; nucleotides not matched to a gene: 11. The germline V gene encodes CDR1 ENHRY and CDR2 SYGVKD. In DNA form, the CDR3 reads TGTGCCATCAGTGACAGCCCGACTAGCGGGAGGGCCGCGACAGATACGCAGTATTTT. Its translation is CAISDSPTSGRAATDTQYF.

This clonotype was picked up many times. The CDR3 DNA reads TGCAGTGCTAGAGTTAGGGGCAGGGGAGGGGATCAGCCCCAGCATTTT. It encodes CSARVRGRGGDQPQHF. The J gene is TRBJ1-5, the V gene TRBV20-1; TRBD1 might be the D (6 bases). CDR1 is DFQATT, CDR2 SNEGSKA, per germline (reference sequence). The CDR3 sequence is 16 residues long. The V and J ends lost 1 base and 5 bases respectively, with 18 bases between them.

The V call is TRBV7-2, the J call TRBJ2-1, with D perhaps TRBD1 or TRBD2 (5 bases each). The CDR3 runs 16 residues. V lost 4 bases, J lost 1 base, and 14 bases lay in between. Germline V lookup: CDR1 SGHTA, CDR2 FQGNSA. The CDR3 DNA reads TGTGCCAGCAGCTCGACAGCGGACCTTTCCTACAATGAGCAGTTCTTC. Its translation: CASSSTADLSYNEQFF.

This clonotype was seen ten or more times. The V gene is TRBV28, the J gene TRBJ2-5, with 9 nucleotides matching TRBD1. This CDR3 spans 13 amino acids. V shed 6 bases, J shed 3 bases, and the junction held 2 bases outside the gene matches. Germline CDR1 is MDHEN and CDR2 is SYDVKM. CDR3 sequence reads: CASRQGAEETQYF. DNA of the CDR3: TGTGCCAGCAGACAGGGGGCTGAAGAGACCCAGTACTTC.

This clonotype occurred many times. The rearrangement joins TRBV29-1 to TRBJ1-1, with D possibly being TRBD1 (6 bases). The CDR3 length is 15 residues. CDR1 is SQVTM and CDR2 is ANQGSEA in the germline V gene. V lost 5 bases and J lost 2, with 18 bases in between. The CDR3 region has the DNA TGCAGCGTTCGAAGGAGTCTGGGGGCTAACACTGAAGCTTTCTTT. Protein product: CSVRRSLGANTEAFF.

This clonotype showed up many times. This chain uses TRBV28 with TRBJ2-1, with unresolved D. The V and J ends lost 3 bases and 5 bases respectively, with 8 bases between them. The germline CDR1 and CDR2 sequences are MDHEN and SYDVKM. The CDR3 runs 13 residues. This chain's CDR3 is CASSFGTNNEQFF. The CDR3 DNA follows: TGTGCCAGCAGTTTCGGCACAAACAATGAGCAGTTCTTC.

The chain carries TRBV18 and TRBJ2-7; a possible D gene is TRBD1 (6 bases). The ends were cut back, 2 bases at V and 3 bases at J, with 17 bases in the middle. The CDR3 sequence is 16 residues long. CDR1 is KGHSH and CDR2 is LQKENI in the germline V gene. CDR3 loop: CASSPGPGQGIYEQYF. CDR3 bases: TGTGCCAGCTCACCAGGCCCAGGTCAGGGGATCTACGAGCAGTACTTC.

At least ten counts were recorded for this clonotype. This chain links TRBV7-8 with TRBJ1-6, with a possible D match to TRBD1 (6 bases). The CDR3 runs to 13 residues. V lost 5 bases and J 8 bases, leaving 10 bases between the germline ends. CDR1 and CDR2 from the germline V gene are SGHVS and FQNEAQ. Here the CDR3 DNA reads TGTGCCAGCAGCAATGGGGGGCATTCACCCCTCCACTTT. Its translation is CASSNGGHSPLHF.

V gene TRBV24-1 combines with J gene TRBJ2-1; 11 positions agree with TRBD2. V shed 5 bases and J 9 bases; nucleotides not matched to a gene: 8. In germline, CDR1 is KGHDR, CDR2 SFDVKD. The CDR3 is made up of 15 amino acids. This CDR3 is CATSGIAGGPVEQFF. The CDR3 DNA reads TGTGCCACCAGTGGGATAGCGGGAGGGCCGGTTGAGCAGTTCTTC.

Note on this clonotype: The junction shows a germline mismatch at one end, possibly a read error. The chain has TRBV20-1 and TRBJ1-5, with 7 nucleotides matching TRBD1. CDR1 is DFQATT, CDR2 SNEGSKA, per germline (reference sequence). There are 13 residues in the CDR3. CDR3 protein: CRARGGPYQPQHF. CDR3 bases: TGCAGGGCTAGAGGGGGCCCCTATCAGCCCCAGCATTTT.

J is TRBJ2-7 and V is TRBV5-1, with 8 bases matching TRBD2. Germline-derived CDR1 and CDR2 are SGHRS and YFSETQ. The CDR3 runs 15 residues. Losses at the gene ends were 4 bases for V and 2 bases for J; bases not matched to a gene: 8. The CDR3 is CASSMGAGGPYEQYF. DNA for the CDR3: TGCGCCAGCAGCATGGGGGCGGGAGGCCCCTACGAGCAGTACTTC.